These 9 T cell receptor beta chains originate from one sample sequenced in a study of Tregs in tolerant kidney transplant recipients. Profiled with immunoSEQ multiplex PCR; TCRdb holds only in-frame clones, not every one. The sample contains just under 45,000 clones, less than 97% of which appear only once. These receptors lack a known antigen. Material for sequencing was Tregs from blood cultured with allogeneic cells. These receptors all come from a human donor in good health.

This clone appeared a single time. The chain employs TRBV15 and TRBJ2-7; no firm D call. The V gene lost 0 bases and the J gene lost 4 bases, with 13 bases spanning the gap. This CDR3 region has 15 residues. Germline-derived CDR1 and CDR2 are LNHNV and YYDKDF (reference sequence). CDR3 region: CATSRDRQPSYEQYF. CDR3 bases: TGTGCCACCAGCAGAGATCGCCAGCCCTCTTACGAGCAGTACTTC.

This sequence joins TRBV7-2 and TRBJ2-7; D gene unclear. Germline V CDR1 and CDR2: SGHTA, FQGNSA. The V and J ends lost 0 bases and 6 bases respectively, with 12 bases between them. The CDR3 length is 14 residues. The CDR3 DNA reads as TGTGCCAGCAGCTTAGCGGGCCCAGGTCGCGAGCAGTACTTC. Amino acid sequence: CASSLAGPGREQYF.

V is TRBV6-1 and J is TRBJ2-1, with D hard to call. Germline V gene data show CDR1 as MNHNS and CDR2 as SASEGT. The CDR3 runs to 13 residues. With 7 bases removed from V and 1 base from J, the gap between germline ends came to 8 bases. CDR3 in DNA: TGTGCCAGCAAGGGAAGGTCCTACAATGAGCAGTTCTTC. This sequence encodes CASKGRSYNEQFF.

The rearrangement links TRBV6-6 to TRBJ1-2, with D maybe TRBD1 (6 bases). Trimming took 3 bases from V and 4 from J, leaving 12 bases between them. Germline V CDR1 and CDR2: MNHNY, SVGAGI (reference sequence). This CDR3 is 14 amino acids long. CDR3 in DNA: TGTGCCAGCAGTTATCCCCCAGGGGTCTATGGCTACACCTTC. Translating gives CASSYPPGVYGYTF.

The chain recombines TRBV5-1 with TRBJ2-5; the match to TRBD1 covers 7 bases. The germline CDR1 and CDR2 sequences are SGHRS and YFSETQ. The CDR3 runs to 14 residues. Losses at the gene ends were 4 bases for V and 1 base for J; bases not matched to a gene: 4. For the CDR3, the DNA is TGCGCCAGCAGCAACCGGGACAGCCAAGAGACCCAGTACTTC. This translates into CASSNRDSQETQYF.

The gene calls are TRBV6-6 and TRBJ2-3; no clear D. Germline-derived CDR1 and CDR2 are MNHNY and SVGAGI (reference sequence). This CDR3 has 15 amino acids. Deletions cut 6 bases from V and 6 bases from J, with 19 bases between. This CDR3 reads CASRTGRVQWDTQYF. The CDR3 DNA reads as TGTGCCAGCAGGACCGGCCGCGTACAATGGGATACGCAGTATTTT.

The genes are TRBV11-2 and TRBJ2-3; TRBD2 aligns across 8 bases. Germline CDR1 is SGHAT and CDR2 is FQNNGV. The CDR3 has 14 residues. V gave up 5 bases and J gave up 8 bases; unmatched junction bases: 9. The CDR3 reads CASSGTGGRTTQYF. The CDR3 nucleotides are TGTGCCAGCAGCGGAACGGGGGGGCGTACTACGCAGTATTTT. Drawing the rest from reference TRBV11-2 and TRBJ2-3, the complete variable domain is EAGVAQSPRYKIIEKRQSVAFWCNPISGHATLYWYQQILGQGPKLLIQFQNNGVVDDSQLPKDRFSAERLKGVDSTLKIQPAKLEDSAVYLCASSGTGGRTTQYFGPGTRLTVL.

The rearrangement links TRBV2 to TRBJ1-4; D is unresolved. The germline V gene has CDR1 SNHLY and CDR2 FYNNEI. Trimming took 8 bases from V and 8 from J, leaving 12 bases between them. There are 12 residues in the CDR3. The CDR3 loop is CASGIRREKLFF. For the CDR3, the DNA is TGTGCCAGCGGAATTAGGAGGGAAAAACTGTTTTTT. The full variable domain, its missing parts supplied by reference TRBV2 and TRBJ1-4, is EPEVTQTPSHQVTQMGQEVILRCVPISNHLYFYWYRQILGQKVEFLVSFYNNEISEKSEIFDDQFSVERPDGSNFTLKIRSTKLEDSAMYFCASGIRREKLFFGSGTQLSVL.

The chain recombines TRBV18 with TRBJ2-7; possibly TRBD2 for D (6 bases). Germline V gene sequence: CDR1 KGHSH, CDR2 LQKENI. The V end was cut by 3 bases, the J end by 9 bases, with 21 bases between. The CDR3 has 15 amino acids. The CDR3 DNA sequence: TGTGCCAGCTCACCCGGAGGGAACCAACAGTTTCCGCAGTACTTC. Translation gives CASSPGGNQQFPQYF.